These T cell receptor beta chains were read from a single sample in a study of shared clonotypes between healthy human individuals. This table comes from immunoSEQ multiplex PCR, and its TCRdb copy is limited to in-frame clones, with some not included. This table has 2 million to 3 million clones, over 85% appearing once. Sequencing used naive CD4+ T cells from PBMCs. The origin of the receptors is a man between 18 and 29 years old in good health. Some clones in this sample may be carry-over from other donors' samples. CDR3s include the opening cysteine and the closing phenylalanine or tryptophan. A D gene is named only where the DNA matches it firmly. Size tells how often a clone was seen (once, few, many) or the class of an expanded clone, and some rows leave it out.

>TRBD1|TRBJ2-5|.|TRBV5-4
TGTGCCAGCAGCTCCAGGGGGCGCGGGGAGACCCAGTACTTC
CASSSRGRGETQYF
>TRBD2|TRBJ2-3|.|TRBV19
TGTGCCAGTAGTATCCGGACTAGCGACACAGATACGCAGTATTTT
CASSIRTSDTDTQYF
>.|TRBJ1-1|.|TRBV7-2
TGTGCCAGCAGGAAAATGAACACTGAAGCTTTCTTT
CASRKMNTEAFF
>TRBD1|TRBJ2-1|.|TRBV9
TGTGCCAGCAGCGCGAGCCCGGGACAGGGTGAGTTCTTC
CASSASPGQGEFF
>.|TRBJ1-3|.|TRBV7-2
TGTGCCATTCCCTCCCCCCCGGGTTCTGGAAACACCATATATTTT
CAIPSPPGSGNTIYF
>.|TRBJ2-5|.|TRBV5-1
TGCGCCAGCAGCTCCAGGGGTGGAGAGACCCAGTACTTC
CASSSRGGETQYF
>.|TRBJ2-1|once|TRBV5-4
TGTGCCAGCAGCCTCGGAATTGGCAATGAGCAGTTCTTC
CASSLGIGNEQFF
>.|TRBJ2-7|.|TRBV7-9
TGTGCCAGCAGCTTAGCAGGGTTTAAGGGCAGGTTGGCCTACGAGCAGTACTTC
CASSLAGFKGRLAYEQYF
>.|TRBJ1-4|.|TRBV18
TGTGCCAGCTCACCCCCTAACGGAGGTGATGAAAAACTGTTTTTT
CASSPPNGGDEKLFF
>.|TRBJ2-3|once|TRBV6-6
TGTGCCAGCAGAAAGACAGGTAGCACAGATACGCAGTATTTT
CASRKTGSTDTQYF
>.|TRBJ2-7|.|TRBV7-3
TGTGCCAGCAGCTTGGACAGTTTGAACTACGAGCAGTACTTC
CASSLDSLNYEQYF
>TRBD1|TRBJ1-5|.|TRBV6-1
TGTGCCAGCAGTGGTCCGACAGGGGGAAGGAATCAGCCCCAGCATTTT
CASSGPTGGRNQPQHF
>.|TRBJ1-2|few|TRBV9
TGTGCCAGCAGCCTTGGCGTGGAGGCAACATATGGCTACACCTTC
CASSLGVEATYGYTF
>.|TRBJ2-1|.|TRBV18
TGTGCCAGCTCACCATCCGGGAGCGGACCAAGCAATGAGCAGTTCTTC
CASSPSGSGPSNEQFF
>TRBD1|TRBJ1-2|.|TRBV18
TGTGCCAGCTCACCACGGGACAGGTCCTATGGCTACACCTTC
CASSPRDRSYGYTF
>TRBD1|TRBJ1-2|.|TRBV28
TGTGCCAGCAGTTTGTGGGACAGGGGCACCTATGGCTACACCTTC
CASSLWDRGTYGYTF
>.|TRBJ2-5|.|TRBV18
TGTGCCAGCTCACCACCTGGAACCGTCGCGTACCAAGAGACCCAGTACTTC
CASSPPGTVAYQETQYF
>.|TRBJ1-4|.|TRBV7-6
TGTGCCAGCAGCTCCGAGATCCCGTCTCAAAAACTGTTTTTT
CASSSEIPSQKLFF
>.|TRBJ1-2|.|TRBV12-5
TGTGCTAGTGGCCGAGAGACGTCGGGCCATGGCTACACCTTC
CASGRETSGHGYTF
>TRBD1|TRBJ1-1|.|TRBV7-9
TGTGCCAGCAGCCCGGACAGGGGGAACACTGAAGCTTTCTTT
CASSPDRGNTEAFF
>TRBD2|TRBJ2-7|.|TRBV5-4
TGTGCCAGCAGCCCGACCGGGACTAGCGCAATCTACGAGCAGTACTTC
CASSPTGTSAIYEQYF
>.|TRBJ1-2|.|TRBV7-9
TGTGCCGGCAGCCTACAGGACTATGGCTACACCTTC
CAGSLQDYGYTF
>.|TRBJ1-1|.|TRBV9
TGTGCCAGCAGTCGAACCGGACGCAACGATGAAGCTTTCTTT
CASSRTGRNDEAFF
>TRBD2|TRBJ2-7|.|TRBV19
TGTGCCAGTAGTATCGTTAGCGGGGGATCCTACGAGCAGTACTTC
CASSIVSGGSYEQYF
>TRBD2|TRBJ2-1|.|TRBV7-9
TGTGCCAGCAGCTTAGTTGCGGGAGTTTCCCCCCCTAATGAGCAGTTCTTC
CASSLVAGVSPPNEQFF
>TRBD1|TRBJ1-5|.|TRBV4-1
TGCGCCAGCAGCCAACCACAGGGGGGGGATCAGCCCCAGCATTTT
CASSQPQGGDQPQHF
>.|TRBJ1-1|.|TRBV5-6
TGTGCCAGCAGCATGACAGCAAACACTGAAGCTTTCTTT
CASSMTANTEAFF
>.|TRBJ2-7|.|TRBV20-1
TGCAGTACTAGAGATTGGGACGAGCAGTACTTC
CSTRDWDEQYF
>.|TRBJ2-7|.|TRBV19
TGTGCCAGCCGCGGGGACCGCCCGTCCTACGAGCAGTACTTC
CASRGDRPSYEQYF
>.|TRBJ2-7|.|TRBV7-9
TGTGCCAGCAGCTTAGCGGGGGAACAGCAGTACTTC
CASSLAGEQQYF
>.|TRBJ2-3|.|TRBV6-1
TGTGCCAGCAGTGAAGCCCCGGGAGTGTACGCCACAGATACGCAGTATTTT
CASSEAPGVYATDTQYF
>.|TRBJ1-1|.|TRBV9
TGTGCCAGCAGCGCCGTACCCGGGAACACTGAAGCTTTCTTT
CASSAVPGNTEAFF
>.|TRBJ2-1|.|TRBV19
TGTGCCAGCACGAAACCGAACAGGGAATTTCGCAATGAGCAGTTCTTC
CASTKPNREFRNEQFF
>.|TRBJ1-3|.|TRBV5-1
TGCGCCAGCAGCTTGGTCCCTGGAAACACCATATATTTT
CASSLVPGNTIYF
>TRBD1|TRBJ1-4|.|TRBV15
TGTGCCACCAGCAGAGCTTTAACAGGGGGCGGTGAAAAACTGTTTTTT
CATSRALTGGGEKLFF